This passage covers 28 T cell receptor beta chains from one sample sequenced in a study of STAT5B mutations in CD4+ large granular lymphocyte leukemia (dated by TCRdb to 2022 to 2024). Library preparation employed the immunoSEQ multiplex PCR assay. TCRdb re-hosts the immuneACCESS table, in-frame sequences only. Its copies lack some clones; in the studies checked, an unresolved V gene accounts for under half of them, and the cause for the rest is not known. Within this sample are more than 30,000 clones, with approximately 82% of them counted one time only. The top ten clonotypes cover 6.5% to 9% of the sample. Sequences were obtained from CD4+ T cells from blood buffy coats. Source of these receptors: a human donor in good health.

The chain carries TRBV9 and TRBJ2-7, with a possible D match to TRBD2 (6 bases). Germline lookup yields CDR1 SGDLS and CDR2 YYNGEE. The V end was cut by 7 bases, the J end by 5 bases, with 22 bases between. The CDR3 totals 15 residues. Written as DNA, the CDR3 is TGTGCCAGCTCGGAGGACCCCTGGGAGGCTAACGAGCAGTACTTC. Translated: CASSEDPWEANEQYF.

V usage is TRBV19 and J usage is TRBJ2-5; D gene unclear. The germline V gene encodes CDR1 LNHDA and CDR2 SQIVND (reference sequence). This CDR3 has 14 amino acids. With 3 bases removed from V and 4 bases from J, the gap between germline ends came to 12 bases. This CDR3 is CASSMVAVGETQYF. DNA for the CDR3: TGTGCCAGTAGTATGGTGGCCGTGGGAGAGACCCAGTACTTC.

This clone was counted a few times. The V and J genes are TRBV7-2 and TRBJ1-2; D is possibly TRBD1 (5 bases). This CDR3 spans 14 amino acids. V lost 0 bases and J lost 8, with 13 bases in between. The germline V gene encodes CDR1 SGHTA and CDR2 FQGNSA. The CDR3 sequence is CASSLAGGGVGYTF. For the CDR3, the DNA is TGTGCCAGCAGCTTAGCGGGTGGGGGGGTCGGCTACACCTTC.

The J gene is TRBJ2-1, the V gene TRBV7-2, with TRBD2 matching over 9 bases. The J segment lost 6 bases and the V segment lost 2 bases, leaving 8 bases of the junction unmatched. Germline assignment: CDR1 SGHTA and CDR2 FQGNSA. There are 16 residues in the CDR3. The CDR3: CASSLWGTSLSNEQFF. The CDR3 DNA is TGTGCCAGCAGCTTATGGGGGACTAGCCTCAGCAATGAGCAGTTCTTC.

The rearrangement joins TRBV9 to TRBJ1-1; possibly TRBD1 for D (5 bases). This CDR3 spans 17 amino acids. Per the germline V gene, CDR1 is SGDLS and CDR2 is YYNGEE. V shed 0 bases and J shed 5 bases, with 20 bases lying between them. The CDR3 DNA is TGTGCCAGCAGCGTAGGTCATGGGGGAGGGTTAAAGACTGAAGCTTTCTTT. Its translation is CASSVGHGGGLKTEAFF.

The rearrangement links TRBV6-6 to TRBJ1-1, with D possibly TRBD1 on 5 matching bases. Looked up from germline, CDR1 is MNHNY and CDR2 is SVGAGI (reference sequence). V shed 8 bases and J shed 4 bases, with 14 bases lying between them. This CDR3 region has 13 residues. CDR3 loop: CASPPQGSTEAFF. The DNA for the CDR3 is TGTGCCAGCCCCCCGCAGGGATCCACTGAAGCTTTCTTT.

V is TRBV9 and J is TRBJ2-1, with D perhaps TRBD2 (5 bases). V dropped 0 bases and J dropped 7 bases, with 8 bases sitting between them. Germline CDR1 SGDLS, CDR2 YYNGEE. CDR3 length: 13 residues. The CDR3 spells CASSVAGVNEQFF. CDR3 bases: TGTGCCAGCAGCGTAGCCGGGGTTAATGAGCAGTTCTTC.

The chain is built from TRBV5-1 and TRBJ2-2, with D uncertain. With 2 bases removed from V and 4 bases from J, the gap between germline ends came to 9 bases. CDR3 length: 14 residues. The V gene's germline CDR1 is SGHRS and CDR2 YFSETQ. The CDR3: CASSFESGTGELFF. The CDR3 DNA is TGCGCCAGCAGCTTTGAGAGTGGCACCGGGGAGCTGTTTTTT.

This clone was seen only a few times. The chain couples TRBV21-1 to TRBJ2-3; TRBD2 is the table's D call, not checked against the DNA. TRBV21-1 is tagged as a pseudogene. The CDR3 totals 14 residues. The CDR3 sequence: CASSKGEDTDTQYF. Written as DNA, the CDR3 is TGTGCCAGCAGCAAAGGGGAGGACACAGATACGCAGTATTTT.

The chain employs TRBV9 and TRBJ2-5, with 9 nucleotides matching TRBD1. V was pared by 4 bases and J by 4 bases, with 5 bases of the junction left unmatched. There are 14 residues in the CDR3. Germline V gene lookup returns CDR1 SGDLS and CDR2 YYNGEE. The CDR3 sequence: CASSSRTGAETQYF. In nucleotides, the CDR3 is TGTGCCAGCAGCTCTCGGACAGGGGCAGAGACCCAGTACTTC.

The rearrangement uses TRBV7-3 and TRBJ1-2, with D unresolved. The CDR3 is 13 residues long. Trimming removed 0 bases at V and 4 bases at J, with 6 bases between. Germline CDR1 and CDR2: SGHTA and FQGTGA. CDR3 residues: CASSLTSGYGYTF. The DNA of the CDR3 is TGTGCCAGCAGCTTAACTTCGGGCTATGGCTACACCTTC.

This sequence joins TRBV5-4 and TRBJ1-2, with D maybe TRBD1 (6 bases). The CDR3 is 17 amino acids. Trimming took 0 bases from V and 10 from J, leaving 25 bases between them. Germline values: CDR1 SGHNT, CDR2 YYREEE (reference sequence). Here the CDR3 DNA reads TGTGCCAGCAGCTTGGGGGGGGCTATACTTCAGGCCGGAAACTACACCTTC. Its protein product is CASSLGGAILQAGNYTF.

The J gene is TRBJ1-3, the V gene TRBV2; TRBD1 is a possible D gene (5 bases). Germline lookup yields CDR1 SNHLY and CDR2 FYNNEI. The length of the CDR3 is 13 residues. V was trimmed by 10 bases and J by 1 base, leaving 11 bases between them. The CDR3 loop is CATLGGSGNTIYF. The CDR3 region has the DNA TGTGCCACCCTGGGGGGATCTGGAAACACCATATATTTT.

This clone was observed a few times. The chain joins TRBV7-9 to TRBJ1-1; D remains ambiguous. The germline V gene has CDR1 SEHNR and CDR2 FQNEAQ (reference sequence). The CDR3 loop spans 9 amino acids. V lost 5 bases and J lost 8, with 3 bases in between. The CDR3 is CASSREAFF. As DNA, the CDR3 is TGTGCCAGCAGCAGAGAAGCTTTCTTT.

This chain connects TRBV6-1 to TRBJ2-7, with a possible D match to TRBD1 (6 bases). Germline V gene data show CDR1 as MNHNS and CDR2 as SASEGT. Trimming left V 6 bases short and J 3 bases short, with 15 bases between. The CDR3 is 14 amino acids. The CDR3 nucleotides are TGTGCCAGCAGGGTAGGGGGATCACTCTACGAGCAGTACTTC. Translation: CASRVGGSLYEQYF.

The chain joins TRBV20-1 to TRBJ2-3; D unclear. Germline V lookup: CDR1 DFQATT, CDR2 SNEGSKA (reference sequence). V shed 6 bases and J shed 6 bases, with 10 bases lying between them. CDR3 length: 11 amino acids. CDR3 amino acids: CSAQWSDTQYF. The CDR3 nucleotides are TGCAGTGCCCAGTGGTCGGATACGCAGTATTTT.

This chain links TRBV5-1 with TRBJ2-1; no definite D call. The CDR3 runs to 11 residues. The V gene's germline CDR1 is SGHRS and CDR2 YFSETQ. Trimming stripped 2 bases from V and 7 bases from J, with 4 bases between. CDR3 DNA sequence: TGCGCCAGCAGCTTCGGTAATGAGCAGTTCTTC. Translating it yields CASSFGNEQFF.

CDR3 loop: CASSQVPGWGGYEQFF. Here the CDR3 DNA reads TGCGCCAGCAGCCAAGTACCAGGTTGGGGTGGATATGAGCAGTTCTTC. The rearrangement uses TRBV4-1 and TRBJ2-1; D gene uncertain. Trimming pared 1 base from V and 8 bases from J, leaving 18 bases between. Germline CDR1 MGHRA, CDR2 YSYEKL. CDR3 length: 16 residues.

This clone occurred a few times. V is TRBV21-1 and J is TRBJ1-1; TRBD1, the table's D call, lacks a check against the DNA. TRBV21-1 is annotated as a pseudogene. CDR3 length: 10 amino acids. Written as DNA, the CDR3 is TGTGCCAGCAAACACCCTGAAGCTTTCTTT. Its translation: CASKHPEAFF.

The rearrangement joins TRBV29-1 to TRBJ1-6, with TRBD1 as a possible D gene (5 bases). The length of the CDR3 is 13 residues. CDR1 and CDR2 from the germline V gene are SQVTM and ANQGSEA. V was shortened by 4 bases and J by 9 bases, with 13 bases between the two germline ends. CDR3 sequence (DNA): TGCAGCGTTGTTTGGGGGACGGGTTCACCCCTCCACTTT. It translates to CSVVWGTGSPLHF.

This chain uses TRBV5-6 with TRBJ1-2, with D perhaps TRBD1 (6 bases). CDR1 SGHDT and CDR2 YYEEEE come from the germline V gene. Between the trimmed V and J ends, which lost 0 bases and 4 bases, there was a span of 13 bases. The CDR3 length is 15 residues. The CDR3 protein is CASSLDRELGYGYTF. As DNA, the CDR3 is TGTGCCAGCAGCTTGGACAGGGAACTAGGCTATGGCTACACCTTC.

This clone was seen a single time. The chain has TRBV5-1 and TRBJ2-2; maybe TRBD2 (5 bases). This CDR3 is built from 16 residues. V lost 2 bases, J lost 0 bases, and 11 bases lay in between. From germline, CDR1 is SGHRS and CDR2 YFSETQ. CDR3 DNA sequence: TGCGCCAGCAGCTTCAGAGCGGCCGCGAACACCGGGGAGCTGTTTTTT. Its translation is CASSFRAAANTGELFF.

This rearrangement joins TRBV2 to TRBJ2-1; 8 nucleotides agree with TRBD2. In germline, CDR1 is SNHLY, CDR2 FYNNEI. The CDR3 spans 18 residues. The V segment lost 6 bases and the J segment 5 bases; nucleotides outside the gene matches: 18. The CDR3 reads CASSQTRTRLAGHNEQFF. CDR3 coding DNA: TGTGCCAGCAGCCAGACCCGAACCAGGCTAGCGGGCCACAATGAGCAGTTCTTC.

This chain connects TRBV27 to TRBJ2-7; a weak D match, TRBD1 (6 bases). Germline-derived CDR1 and CDR2 are MNHEY and SMNVEV (reference sequence). The V end lost 2 bases, the J end lost 4 bases, and 12 bases lay between the germline ends. The CDR3 spans 14 residues. The CDR3 region has the DNA TGTGCCAGCAGTTTACTAGGGGGTCGGTACGAGCAGTACTTC. Its translation: CASSLLGGRYEQYF.

The V call is TRBV19, the J call TRBJ1-2; D not resolved. V lost 9 bases and J lost 0, with 14 bases in between. The length of the CDR3 is 14 residues. Germline CDR1 reads LNHDA; CDR2 reads SQIVND (reference sequence). The CDR3 region is CASARTAANYGYTF. Here the CDR3 DNA reads TGTGCCAGCGCGAGGACTGCCGCTAACTATGGCTACACCTTC.

This chain joins TRBV5-1 and TRBJ1-1; D is possibly TRBD1 (6 bases). V was clipped by 4 bases and J by 5 bases, with 12 bases between them. Germline V gene data show CDR1 as SGHRS and CDR2 as YFSETQ. The CDR3 has 13 residues. The CDR3 DNA sequence: TGCGCCAGCAGCAGAAACAGGGATACTGAAGCTTTCTTT. Protein sequence: CASSRNRDTEAFF.

Remarks on this clone: One end of the junction varies from germline; a read error may be responsible. The rearrangement joins TRBV7-7 to TRBJ2-5; 16 bases map to TRBD2. CDR3 length equals 17 residues. CDR1 and CDR2 from the germline V gene are SSHAT and FNYEAQ (reference sequence). The CDR3 sequence is CASSPGTSGGAQETQYF. CDR3 in DNA: TGTGCTAGCAGCCCCGGGACTAGCGGGGGGGCCCAAGAGACCCAGTACTTC.

The chain joins TRBV11-3 to TRBJ2-5; D gene ambiguous. CDR1 SGHNT and CDR2 YENEEA come from the germline V gene. This CDR3 is built from 12 residues. V lost 4 bases and J 4 bases, leaving 7 bases between the germline ends. The CDR3 bases are TGTGCCAGCAGCTCACCCCCAGAGACCCAGTACTTC. Protein sequence: CASSSPPETQYF. Combining the CDR3 with reference TRBV11-3 and TRBJ2-5 gives the whole variable domain EAGVVQSPRYKIIEKKQPVAFWCNPISGHNTLYWYLQNLGQGPELLIRYENEEAVDDSQLPKDRFSAERLKGVDSTLKIQPAELGDSAVYLCASSSPPETQYFGPGTRLLVL.